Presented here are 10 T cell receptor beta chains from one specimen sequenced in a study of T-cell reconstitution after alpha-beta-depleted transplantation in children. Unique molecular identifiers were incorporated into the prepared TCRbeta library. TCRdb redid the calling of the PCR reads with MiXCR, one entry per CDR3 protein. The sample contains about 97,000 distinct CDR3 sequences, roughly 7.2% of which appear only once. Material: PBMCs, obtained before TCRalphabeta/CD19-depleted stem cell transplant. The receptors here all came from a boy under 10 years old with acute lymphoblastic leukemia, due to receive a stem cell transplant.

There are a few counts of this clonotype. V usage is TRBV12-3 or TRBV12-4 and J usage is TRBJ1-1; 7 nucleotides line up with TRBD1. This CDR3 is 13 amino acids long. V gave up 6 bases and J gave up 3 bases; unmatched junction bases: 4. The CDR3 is CASSPDRDTEAFF. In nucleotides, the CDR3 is TGTGCCAGCAGCCCTGACAGGGACACTGAAGCTTTCTTT.

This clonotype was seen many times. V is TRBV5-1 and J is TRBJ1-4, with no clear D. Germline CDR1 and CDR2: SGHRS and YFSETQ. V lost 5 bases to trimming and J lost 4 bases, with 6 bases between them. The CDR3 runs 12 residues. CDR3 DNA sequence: TGCGCCAGCAGGGGCGTTAATGAAAAACTGTTTTTT. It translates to CASRGVNEKLFF.

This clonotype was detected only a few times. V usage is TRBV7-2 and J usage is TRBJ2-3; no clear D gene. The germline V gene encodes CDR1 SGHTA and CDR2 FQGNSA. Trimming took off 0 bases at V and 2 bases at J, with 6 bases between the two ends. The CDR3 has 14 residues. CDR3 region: CASSLAQHTDTQYF. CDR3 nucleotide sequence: TGTGCCAGCAGCTTAGCGCAGCACACAGATACGCAGTATTTT.

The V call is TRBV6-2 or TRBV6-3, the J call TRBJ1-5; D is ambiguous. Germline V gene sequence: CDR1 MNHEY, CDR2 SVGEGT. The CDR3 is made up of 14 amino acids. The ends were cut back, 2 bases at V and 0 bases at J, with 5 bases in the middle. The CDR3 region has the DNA TGTGCCAGCAGTTACGGCAGTAGCAATCAGCCCCAGCATTTT. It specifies CASSYGSSNQPQHF.

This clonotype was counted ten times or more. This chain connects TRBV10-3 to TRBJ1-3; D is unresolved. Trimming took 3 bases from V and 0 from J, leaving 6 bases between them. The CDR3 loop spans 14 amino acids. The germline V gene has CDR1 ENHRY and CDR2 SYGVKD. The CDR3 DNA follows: TGTGCCATCAGTGAAAATTCCTCTGGAAACACCATATATTTT. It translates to CAISENSSGNTIYF.

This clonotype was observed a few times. CDR3 in amino acids: CASSKDKFYTGELFF. In DNA form, the CDR3 reads TGTGCCAGCAGCAAAGACAAGTTTTACACCGGGGAGCTGTTTTTT. The chain combines TRBV21-1 with TRBJ2-2. TRBV21-1 is labeled a pseudogene. The CDR3 contains 15 residues.

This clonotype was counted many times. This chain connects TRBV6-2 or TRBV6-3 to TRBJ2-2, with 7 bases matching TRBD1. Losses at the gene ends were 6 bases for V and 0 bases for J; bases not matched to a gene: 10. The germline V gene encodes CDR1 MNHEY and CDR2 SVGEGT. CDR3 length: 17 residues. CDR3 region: CASSPGAGGTNTGELFF. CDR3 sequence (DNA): TGTGCCAGCAGCCCAGGGGCAGGGGGTACGAACACCGGGGAGCTGTTTTTT.

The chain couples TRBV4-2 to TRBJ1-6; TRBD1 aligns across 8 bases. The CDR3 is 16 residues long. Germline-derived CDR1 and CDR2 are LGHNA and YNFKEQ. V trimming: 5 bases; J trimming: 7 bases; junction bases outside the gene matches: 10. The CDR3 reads CASSTLDGTGNSPLHF. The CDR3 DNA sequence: TGTGCCAGCAGCACCCTGGACGGGACAGGCAATTCACCCCTCCACTTT.

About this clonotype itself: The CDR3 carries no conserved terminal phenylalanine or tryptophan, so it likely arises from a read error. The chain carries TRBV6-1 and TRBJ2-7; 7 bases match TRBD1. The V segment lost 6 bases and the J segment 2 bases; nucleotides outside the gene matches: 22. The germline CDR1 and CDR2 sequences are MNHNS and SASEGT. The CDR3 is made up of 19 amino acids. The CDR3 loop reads CASRPVSQNDRVRPYEQYC. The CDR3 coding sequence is TGTGCCAGCAGACCCGTGTCCCAGAACGACAGGGTTCGACCCTACGAGCAGTACTGC.

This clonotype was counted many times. DNA for the CDR3: TGTGCCAGCAGTCTGGGGAACAGGGGGCGCAGGTACGAGCAGTACTTC. Its translation is CASSLGNRGRRYEQYF. The chain combines TRBV12-3 or TRBV12-4 with TRBJ2-7, with 9 positions matching TRBD1. This CDR3 has 16 residues. Trimming removed 5 bases from V and 4 bases from J; junction bases left unmatched: 12.